This T cell receptor (beta chain) is from a study of Graves' ophthalmopathy and Graves' hyperthyroidism. Across the study: The collection of peripheral blood took place at initial diagnosis, before any treatment. Study-level results: The model achieved roughly 66% sensitivity and roughly 72% specificity for ophthalmopathy progression.

CDR3 regions of TCR beta were amplified from RNA transcripts. Second-round multiplex PCR followed a first-round RT-PCR using HTBI primers. TCRdb re-called the multiplex PCR reads with MiXCR, one entry per CDR3 protein. The sample lists some 47,000 distinct CDR3 sequences; over 45% were seen once. This clonotype has just one count. Its antigen is unknown. The germline CDR1 and CDR2 sequences are SNHLY and FYNNEI. This CDR3 is 14 amino acids long. V lost 2 bases and J 6 bases, leaving 13 bases between the germline ends. Ophthalmopathy was moderately-to-severely active, CAS at least 3, NOSPECS at least 4, lasting under 3 months. The study excluded patients with other autoimmune diseases, uncontrolled infections, pregnancy or lactation.

This chain links TRBV2 with TRBJ1-1; D not certain. The clonotype originates from an adult man with Graves' ophthalmopathy. Sample: peripheral blood. CDR3 in amino acids: CASSEWLGLPEAFF. The CDR3 bases are TGTGCCAGCAGTGAATGGCTAGGCCTTCCTGAAGCTTTCTTT.